This T cell receptor (beta chain) was observed in a study of T cell responses to AZD1222 COVID-19 vaccine. The overall study: Second-dose timings of about 4 or about 12 weeks were pooled.

In germline, CDR1 is WSHSY, CDR2 SAAADI. The CDR3 sequence is 15 residues long. Trimming took off 7 bases at V and 4 bases at J, with 17 bases between the two ends. In regard to this clone: As yet, its antigen is unknown.

The study, taken as a whole, reports: Repertoire sampling occurred only after the peak T cell response. Just 5 to 7 people given AZD1222 tested seropositive at baseline. Clonal diversity was possibly underestimated, and the donors were mostly white British, with more females.

Produced via immunoSEQ multiplex PCR; TCRdb's table is partial and in-frame only. The table includes about 55,000 clones, around 89% detected once. This receptor was identified in an adult in good health. The V gene is TRBV10-2, the J gene TRBJ2-1; D perhaps matches TRBD1 (7 bases). Sequencing used peripheral blood, obtained on day 0 of AZD1222 vaccination. The DNA for the CDR3 is TGCGCCAGCAACCCAGGAGGGACAGTATACAATGAGCAGTTCTTC. Translating gives CASNPGGTVYNEQFF.